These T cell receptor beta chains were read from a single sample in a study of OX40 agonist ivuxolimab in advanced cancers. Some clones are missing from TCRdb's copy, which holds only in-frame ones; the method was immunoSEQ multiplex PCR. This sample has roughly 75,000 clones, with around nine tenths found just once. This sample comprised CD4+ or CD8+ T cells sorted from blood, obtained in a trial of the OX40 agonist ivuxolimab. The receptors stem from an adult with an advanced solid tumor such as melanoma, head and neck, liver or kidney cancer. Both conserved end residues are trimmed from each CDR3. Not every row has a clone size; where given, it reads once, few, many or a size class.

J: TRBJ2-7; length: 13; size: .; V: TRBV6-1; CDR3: ASSPVAGARYEQY
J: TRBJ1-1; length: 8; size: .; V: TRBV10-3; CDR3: ASGNTEAF
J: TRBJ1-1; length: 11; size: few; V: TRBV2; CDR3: ASTLLENTEAF
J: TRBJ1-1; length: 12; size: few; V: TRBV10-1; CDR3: ASSESSGRIEAF
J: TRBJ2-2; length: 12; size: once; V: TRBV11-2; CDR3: ASSLMSDTGELF
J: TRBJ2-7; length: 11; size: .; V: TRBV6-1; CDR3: ASSRRETYEQY
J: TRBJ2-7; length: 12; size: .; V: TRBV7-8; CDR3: ASSFDRVTYEQY
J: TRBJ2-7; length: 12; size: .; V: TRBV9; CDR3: ASSPRFESYEQY
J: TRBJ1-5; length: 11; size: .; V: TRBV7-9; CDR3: ASSSADNQPQH
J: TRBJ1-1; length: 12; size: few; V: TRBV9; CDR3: ASSRGRQNTEAF